This is a list of T cell receptor beta chains from one sample in a study of early T cells in non-severe SARS-CoV-2 infection. TCRdb reprocessed the 5' RACE reads via MiXCR and lists one record per CDR3 protein. The repertoire holds around 57,000 distinct CDR3 sequences, approximately 6.1% seen once, with 3.4% in the top ten. The sequences come from whole blood, collected at baseline. Source of these receptors: an adult who was a healthcare worker with PCR-confirmed SARS-CoV-2 infection or an uninfected control (not recorded which). The CDR3 runs from the conserved cysteine through the conserved F or W. D genes are given only for firm matches. The size of a clone is reported for some rows only, either as once, few or many, or as a class for expanded clones.

TRBV6-4	TRBD2	few	TRBJ2-1	TGTGCCAGCAGAGGGGACAGGGGGACTAGCGGGGAACACAATGAGCAGTTCTTC	CASRGDRGTSGEHNEQFF
TRBV20-1	-	few	TRBJ2-3	TGCAGTGCTAGTGTGGGAGGGGGGGATACGCAGTATTTT	CSASVGGGDTQYF
TRBV3-1	TRBD2	many	TRBJ2-1	TGTGCCAGCAGCCAAAGGATAGCGGGGAGATCCTCAGCGGAGCAGTTCTTC	CASSQRIAGRSSAEQFF
TRBV12-3/TRBV12-4	-	many	TRBJ2-5	TGTGCCAGCAGGAAACAGGGAGGAGAGACCCAGTACTTC	CASRKQGGETQYF
TRBV18	-	few	TRBJ1-2	TGTGCCAGCTCAAGCCAGACAAGCTCCTATGGCTACACCTTC	CASSSQTSSYGYTF
TRBV19	TRBD1	-	TRBJ2-2	TGTGCCAGTAGTAAGGGACAGGGGGTGTTCCCCGGGGAGCTGTTTTTT	CASSKGQGVFPGELFF
TRBV4-1	-	many	TRBJ1-1	TGCGCCAGCAGCCCTGGGAGACCTGGAATGAACACTGAAGCTTTCTTT	CASSPGRPGMNTEAFF
TRBV28	-	many	TRBJ1-5	TGTGCCAGCACCCGACCGACAGGCCGCCGCCAGCCCCAGCATTTT	CASTRPTGRRQPQHF
TRBV4-3	-	few	TRBJ2-3	TGCGCCAGCAGCCAAGGGACACCTAGCACAGATACGCAGTATTTT	CASSQGTPSTDTQYF
TRBV7-2	TRBD1	-	TRBJ1-1	TGTGCCAGCAGCTTAGGCCAGGGGGCTCTGAACACTGAAGCTTTCTTT	CASSLGQGALNTEAFF
TRBV12-3/TRBV12-4	-	many	TRBJ2-6	TGTGCCAGCAGTTTTTCAGGGGAGTCCCCTAGCGCCAACGTCCTGACTTTC	CASSFSGESPSANVLTF
TRBV19	TRBD1	many	TRBJ1-2	TGTGCCAGTAAAAAGAGACCCCGGGACAGCAACTATGGCTACACCTTC	CASKKRPRDSNYGYTF
TRBV10-3	-	few	TRBJ1-1	TGTGCCATCAGCGAAGCTAGCGGGGTTAACACTGAAGCTTTCTTT	CAISEASGVNTEAFF
TRBV7-8	TRBD1	-	TRBJ2-7	TGTGCCAGCAGCTTACTGAGGACAGGCACCTACGAGCAGTACTTC	CASSLLRTGTYEQYF
TRBV7-9	-	few	TRBJ1-1	TGTGCCAGCAGCTTCAACAGGGAGAACACTGAAGCTTTCTTT	CASSFNRENTEAFF
TRBV28	-	many	TRBJ1-5	TGTGCCAGCAGTTTGGACAGACCCAATCAGCCCCAGCATTTT	CASSLDRPNQPQHF
TRBV20-1	TRBD2	-	TRBJ2-1	TGCAGTGCTAGACTAGCGGGGAGGAATGAGCAGTTCTTC	CSARLAGRNEQFF
TRBV28	-	few	TRBJ2-7	TGTGCCAGCAGTTTCCCCGGAACCTACGAGCAGTACTTC	CASSFPGTYEQYF
TRBV9	-	many	TRBJ1-2	TGTGCCAGCAGCGTAGAGGGCAGCTTCTATGGCTACACCTTC	CASSVEGSFYGYTF
TRBV7-3	TRBD1	many	TRBJ2-3	TGTGCCAGCAGCTCTACAGGGGGCTCAGGAGATACGCAGTATTTT	CASSSTGGSGDTQYF
TRBV6-6	-	few	TRBJ2-3	TGTGCCAGCAGTTACTCGATGTTTGGACAGACTAGCACAGATACGCAGTATTTT	CASSYSMFGQTSTDTQYF
TRBV29-1	-	-	TRBJ2-1	TGCAGCGCCCTCGAAGGTGAGCAGTTCTTC	CSALEGEQFF
TRBV18	TRBD1	many	TRBJ1-2	TGTGCCAGCTCAGCGACAGGGGGCCCCCTCTATGGCTACACCTTC	CASSATGGPLYGYTF
TRBV5-8	-	many	TRBJ1-4	TGTGCCAGCAGCTTGACAGGCGATACAACTAATGAAAAACTGTTTTTT	CASSLTGDTTNEKLFF
TRBV6-5	TRBD1	many	TRBJ2-1	TGTGCCAGCCTCCGACAGGGGGACAATGAGCAGTTCTTC	CASLRQGDNEQFF
TRBV2	-	-	TRBJ2-1	TGTGCCAGCAGTGGAGACTCTAATGAGCAGTTCTTC	CASSGDSNEQFF
TRBV20-1	-	many	TRBJ1-1	TGCAGTGCGACACAGAACACTGAAGCTTTCTTT	CSATQNTEAFF
TRBV12-3/TRBV12-4	TRBD2	many	TRBJ2-1	TGTGCCAGCATGGTAGCGGGAGTTGAGCAGTTCTTC	CASMVAGVEQFF
TRBV4-1	-	many	TRBJ2-5	TGCGCCAGCAGCCCCAGAGAGTCCGGGGACCCAGAGACCCAGTACTTC	CASSPRESGDPETQYF
TRBV20-1	-	-	TRBJ1-2	TGCAGTGCTACCAGATACTATGGCTACACCTTC	CSATRYYGYTF
TRBV29-1	-	many	TRBJ1-1	TGCAGCGTTGATCAGGGTACCACTGAAGCTTTCTTT	CSVDQGTTEAFF
TRBV9	-	many	TRBJ2-7	TGTGCCAGCAGCTCCGGGGCCTCCTACGAGCAGTACTTC	CASSSGASYEQYF
TRBV28	-	many	TRBJ2-5	TGTGCCAGCAGTAACCTCCGGGGGTACCAAGAGACCCAGTACTTC	CASSNLRGYQETQYF
TRBV5-4	-	many	TRBJ2-2	TGTGCCAGCAGCTTGCGGGAGCGTACCGGGGAGCTGTTTTTT	CASSLRERTGELFF
TRBV19	-	many	TRBJ1-5	TGTGCCAGTAGTCCTTCGAACCACAGGCGGGGTAGCAATCAGCCCCAGCATTTT	CASSPSNHRRGSNQPQHF
TRBV24-1	-	medium-sized	TRBJ1-1	TGTGCCACCAGTGATTTGGAGGGAGGGCGTTCTGAAGCTTTCTTT	CATSDLEGGRSEAFF
TRBV28	TRBD2	many	TRBJ2-1	TGTGCCAGCAGTTTAGGTAGCGGGAGTTTGTATGAGCAGTTCTTC	CASSLGSGSLYEQFF
TRBV7-9	TRBD1	many	TRBJ2-5	TGTGCCAGCAGCTGGGACAGACAAGAGACCCAGTACTTC	CASSWDRQETQYF
TRBV10-3	TRBD1	few	TRBJ1-3	TGTGCCATCAGTGTCGGACAGGGGGCAATTGGAAACACCATATATTTT	CAISVGQGAIGNTIYF
TRBV10-3	-	many	TRBJ1-1	TGTGCCATCAGGGACCTGGGGACTGAAGCTTTCTTT	CAIRDLGTEAFF
TRBV4-2	TRBD1	many	TRBJ1-3	TGTGCCAGCAGCGAAGGGCAGGGGGCCATTGGAAACACCATATATTTT	CASSEGQGAIGNTIYF
TRBV9	TRBD2	-	TRBJ2-1	TGTGCCAGCAGCGTACTGGGACTAGCGGGCCTCAATGAGCAGTTCTTC	CASSVLGLAGLNEQFF
TRBV6-2/TRBV6-3	-	once	TRBJ2-7	TGTGCCAGCAGATGGGACTTGACTACGAGGGAGCAGTACTTC	CASRWDLTTREQYF
TRBV12-3/TRBV12-4	-	many	TRBJ2-1	TGTGCCAGCAGTTTGGGGACGGAATACAATGAGCAGTTCTTC	CASSLGTEYNEQFF
TRBV5-4	TRBD2	many	TRBJ2-1	TGTGCCAGCAGCGATAAAGGACTAGCGGGACCCAACAATGAGCAGTTCTTC	CASSDKGLAGPNNEQFF
TRBV19	TRBD2	few	TRBJ2-1	TGTGCCTCCCGAGGAGGGACTAGCGGGATCGGCGAGCAGTTCTTC	CASRGGTSGIGEQFF
TRBV14	-	many	TRBJ1-1	TGTGCCAGCAGCCAAGTGATGAACACTGAAGCTTTCTTT	CASSQVMNTEAFF
TRBV5-6	-	many	TRBJ2-3	TGTGCCAGCAGCTTGGGCCAGGCGATGGGTACGCAGTATTTT	CASSLGQAMGTQYF
TRBV9	TRBD1	few	TRBJ1-3	TGTGCCAGCAGCGTAGGGGGACAGGTAAACGCTGGAAACACCATATATTTT	CASSVGGQVNAGNTIYF
TRBV29-1	-	many	TRBJ1-2	TGCAGCGTTGAAGACCGGGCAGGTGACGGCTACACCTTC	CSVEDRAGDGYTF
TRBV28	TRBD1	many	TRBJ1-2	TGTGCCAGCAGTGGCCTAGGACAGGGGGAAGGCTATGGCTACACCTTC	CASSGLGQGEGYGYTF
TRBV5-1	-	many	TRBJ2-2	TGCGCCAGCAGCTTGGTTCAGGGTCAATCAACCGGGGAGCTGTTTTTT	CASSLVQGQSTGELFF
TRBV5-1	-	many	TRBJ2-1	TGCGCCAGCAGCTTGGGGGTTATGAGCTCCTACAATGAGCAGTTCTTC	CASSLGVMSSYNEQFF
TRBV12-3/TRBV12-4	-	many	TRBJ2-1	TGTGCCAGCAGTTTATTTGGGGGGACGGACATCAATGAGCAGTTCTTC	CASSLFGGTDINEQFF
TRBV27	TRBD2	-	TRBJ2-3	TGTGCCAGCAGTCCGACTTCGACTAGCGGGAGAACAGATACGCAGTATTTT	CASSPTSTSGRTDTQYF